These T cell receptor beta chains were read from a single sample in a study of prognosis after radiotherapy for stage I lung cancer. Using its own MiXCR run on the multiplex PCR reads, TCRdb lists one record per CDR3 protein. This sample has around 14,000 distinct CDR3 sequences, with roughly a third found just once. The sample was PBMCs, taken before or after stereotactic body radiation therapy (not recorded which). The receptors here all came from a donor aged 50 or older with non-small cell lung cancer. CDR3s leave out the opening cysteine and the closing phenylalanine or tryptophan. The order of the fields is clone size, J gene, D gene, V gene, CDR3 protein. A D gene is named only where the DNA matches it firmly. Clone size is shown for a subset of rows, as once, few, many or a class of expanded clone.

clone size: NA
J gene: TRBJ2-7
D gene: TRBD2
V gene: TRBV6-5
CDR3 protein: ASSYNSAGESSYEQY

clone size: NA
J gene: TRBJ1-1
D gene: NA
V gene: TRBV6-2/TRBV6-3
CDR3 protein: ASSYRSANTEAF

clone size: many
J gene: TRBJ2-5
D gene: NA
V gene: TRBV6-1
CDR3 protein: ASNRDHLQETQY

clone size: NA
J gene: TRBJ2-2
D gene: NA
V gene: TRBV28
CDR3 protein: ASITPVLRWELF

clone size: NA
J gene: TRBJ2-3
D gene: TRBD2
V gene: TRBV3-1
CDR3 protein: VSSQLVAGGGTGTQY

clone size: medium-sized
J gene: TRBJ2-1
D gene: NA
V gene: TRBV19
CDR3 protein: ASSIGRSSYNEQF

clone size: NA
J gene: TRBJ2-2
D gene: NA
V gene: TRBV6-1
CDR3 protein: ASSERDGFTGELF

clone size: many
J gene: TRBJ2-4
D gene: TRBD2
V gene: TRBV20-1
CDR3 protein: SARGQGLAGGRAKNIQY

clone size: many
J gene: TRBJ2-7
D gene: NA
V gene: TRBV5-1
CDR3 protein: ASSLGLVGRYEQY

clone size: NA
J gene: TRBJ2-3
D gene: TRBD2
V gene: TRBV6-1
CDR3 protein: ARTEWRGDLDTQY

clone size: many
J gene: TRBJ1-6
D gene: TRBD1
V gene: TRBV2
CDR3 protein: ACSGGDSPLH

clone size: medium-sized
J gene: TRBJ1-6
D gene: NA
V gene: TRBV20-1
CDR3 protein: SAREDSDPLH

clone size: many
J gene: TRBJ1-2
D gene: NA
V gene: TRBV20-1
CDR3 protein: SARVGYGYT

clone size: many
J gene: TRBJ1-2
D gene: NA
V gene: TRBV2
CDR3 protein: ASSATLWQGEVCT

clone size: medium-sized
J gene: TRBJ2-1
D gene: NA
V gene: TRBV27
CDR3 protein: ASSLKLATYNEQF

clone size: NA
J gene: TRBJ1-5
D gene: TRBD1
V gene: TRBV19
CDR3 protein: ASSIWRGRAMCNQPQH

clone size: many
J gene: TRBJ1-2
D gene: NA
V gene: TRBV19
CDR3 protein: ASSSLDRDYYGYT

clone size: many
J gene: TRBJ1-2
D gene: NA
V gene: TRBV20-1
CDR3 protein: SAVDSLYGYT

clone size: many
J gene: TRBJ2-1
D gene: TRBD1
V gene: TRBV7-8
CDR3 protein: ASSSTGGPNEQF

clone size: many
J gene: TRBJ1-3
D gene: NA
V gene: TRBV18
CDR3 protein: ASSPWGLTSGNTIY

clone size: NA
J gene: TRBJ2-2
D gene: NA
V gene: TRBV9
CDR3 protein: ASSPHGYVTGELF

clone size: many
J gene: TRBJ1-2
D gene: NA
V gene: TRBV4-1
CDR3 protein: ASSQDGGGADYGYT

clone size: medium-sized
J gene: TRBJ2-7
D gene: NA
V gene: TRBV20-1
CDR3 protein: SARPGSSYEQY

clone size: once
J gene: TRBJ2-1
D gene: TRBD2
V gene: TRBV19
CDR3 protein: ASISTIGGSNEHF

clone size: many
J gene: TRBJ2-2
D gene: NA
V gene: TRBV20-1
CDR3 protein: SANPGTLNTGELF

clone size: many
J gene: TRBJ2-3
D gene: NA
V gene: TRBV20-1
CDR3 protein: SAAGRGITDTQY

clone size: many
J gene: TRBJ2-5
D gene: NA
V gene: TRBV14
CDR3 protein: ASSQDLGALETQY

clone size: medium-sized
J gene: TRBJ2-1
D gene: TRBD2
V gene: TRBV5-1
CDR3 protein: ASSLPVAGSYNEQF

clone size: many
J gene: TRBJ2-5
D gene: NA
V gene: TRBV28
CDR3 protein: ASKGPRKETQY

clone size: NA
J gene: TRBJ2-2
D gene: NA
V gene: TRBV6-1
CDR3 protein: ASSEKEGFTGEPF

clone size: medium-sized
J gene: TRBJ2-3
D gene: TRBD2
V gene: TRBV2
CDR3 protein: ASGLAYTDTQY

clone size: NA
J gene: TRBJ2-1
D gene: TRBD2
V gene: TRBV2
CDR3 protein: ASSTSGRSVNEQF

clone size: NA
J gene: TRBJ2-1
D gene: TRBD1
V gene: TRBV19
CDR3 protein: ASSIGYGTDYNEQF

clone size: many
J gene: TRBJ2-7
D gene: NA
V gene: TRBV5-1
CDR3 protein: ASSYAGAGEQY

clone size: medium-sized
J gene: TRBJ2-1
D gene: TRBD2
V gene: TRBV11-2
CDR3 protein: ASSLRPDSGIEQF

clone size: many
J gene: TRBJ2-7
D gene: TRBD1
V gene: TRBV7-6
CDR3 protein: ASSLPGQGYEQY

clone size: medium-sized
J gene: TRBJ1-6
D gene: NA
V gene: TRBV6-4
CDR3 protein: ASSYSNRLGPSSYNSPLH

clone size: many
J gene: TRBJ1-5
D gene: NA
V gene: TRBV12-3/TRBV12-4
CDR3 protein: ASSSGTNTRQPQH

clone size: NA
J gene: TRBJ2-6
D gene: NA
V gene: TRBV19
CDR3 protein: VSRPGQHTSGANVLT

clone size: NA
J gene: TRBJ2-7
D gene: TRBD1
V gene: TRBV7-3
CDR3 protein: ASILSSDRAYEQY

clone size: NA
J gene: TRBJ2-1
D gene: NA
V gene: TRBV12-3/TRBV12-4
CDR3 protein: ASRGFGDEQF

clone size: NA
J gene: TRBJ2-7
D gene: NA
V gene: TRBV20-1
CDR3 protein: SAWDRRPYEQY

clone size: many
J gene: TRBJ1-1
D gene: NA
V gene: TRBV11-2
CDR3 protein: ASSLGRNTEAF

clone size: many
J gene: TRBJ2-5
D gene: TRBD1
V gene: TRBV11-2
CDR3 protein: ASSHGTGQETQY

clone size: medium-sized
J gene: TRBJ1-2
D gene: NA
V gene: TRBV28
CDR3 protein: ASSLGHGGYGYT

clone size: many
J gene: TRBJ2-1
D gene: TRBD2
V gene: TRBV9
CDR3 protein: ASSVDIAGDPYNEQF

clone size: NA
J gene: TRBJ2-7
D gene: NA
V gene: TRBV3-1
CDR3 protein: ASRHHDKSYEQY

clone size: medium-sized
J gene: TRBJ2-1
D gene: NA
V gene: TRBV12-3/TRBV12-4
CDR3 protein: ASSSIGDEQF

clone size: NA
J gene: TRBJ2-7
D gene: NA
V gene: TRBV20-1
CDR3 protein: SASTGATYEQY

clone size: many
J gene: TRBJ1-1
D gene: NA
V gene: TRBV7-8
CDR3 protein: ASSPSDTSEAF

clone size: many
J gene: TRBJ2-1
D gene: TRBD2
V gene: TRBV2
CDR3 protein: ASSDKGLAGGFNEQF

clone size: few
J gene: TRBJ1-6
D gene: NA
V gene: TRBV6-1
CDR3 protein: ASTAFINSPLH

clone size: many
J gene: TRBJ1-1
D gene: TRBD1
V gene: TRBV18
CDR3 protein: ASSPPDRGSTEAF

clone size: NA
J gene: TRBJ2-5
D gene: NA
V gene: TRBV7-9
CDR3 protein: ASSLGTGVGQETQY

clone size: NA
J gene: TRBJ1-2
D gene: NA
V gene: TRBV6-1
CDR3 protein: ASSQGPRKYGYT